These 4 T cell receptor beta chains came from one sample sequenced in a study of regulatory T cells in long-lasting Graves disease listed by TCRdb under 2021. The protocol used for the library was multiplex PCR. Instrument used: Illumina HiSeq 4000. iRepertoire HTBI primers and Arm-PCR amplification of CDR3 regions were used to construct TCR beta libraries. Through fastp at Q25 and MiXCR, TCRdb rebuilt clones from the public reads, retaining in-frame beta chains. Identical CDR3 proteins give one entry, which carries the most common genes and DNA. The sample yields hundreds of thousands of distinct CDR3 sequences; 18% were counted once. The ten biggest clones cover less than 45% of the sample. This specimen's time point label, per the study, means: newly diagnosed GD, antithyroid drugs for less than 3 months. For both TCR sequencing and RNA sequencing, RNA was extracted from PBMCs in TRIzol. The material was peripheral blood mononuclear cells (PBMCs), obtained at new diagnosis, from a patient treated with antithyroid drugs. These receptors all stem from a female donor with Graves disease.

This clonotype was seen once. Likely a read error: the CDR3 ends without its conserved phenylalanine or tryptophan. V is TRBV5-1 and J is TRBJ1-5; maybe TRBD1 (6 bases). The CDR3 is made up of 15 amino acids. Trimming left V 4 bases short and J 6 bases short, with 17 bases between. Germline values: CDR1 SGHRS, CDR2 YFSETQ. As DNA, the CDR3 is TGCGCCAGCAGCCCGGGCGGTTCAGGGGCTCAGCCCCAGCATTCT. This encodes CASSPGGSGAQPQHS.

The rearrangement links TRBV2 to TRBJ1-3; 7 bases align to TRBD1. The CDR3 totals 14 residues. V was clipped by 9 bases and J by 0 bases; unmatched bases: 5. CDR1 is SNHLY and CDR2 is FYNNEI in the germline V gene. The CDR3 DNA reads TGTGCCAGATCAACAGGGGACTCTGGAAACACCATATATTTT. Protein sequence: CARSTGDSGNTIYF.

This clonotype was counted at least ten times. At one boundary the junction diverges from the germline segment, which might be a read error. J is TRBJ2-1 and V is TRBV28, with D unclear. CDR1 and CDR2 from the germline V gene are MDHEN and SYDVKM. The length of the CDR3 is 12 residues. In nucleotides, the CDR3 is TGTGCCAGCAGTTTAATTGGAACCTCCCCGATCTTC. Its protein product is CASSLIGTSPIF.

This clonotype was seen at least ten times. The gene calls are TRBV19 and TRBJ2-1; TRBD1 might be the D (5 bases). Trimming shortened V by 6 bases and J by 7 bases, and 16 bases separated the two germline ends. The CDR3 is 14 residues long. Germline lookup yields CDR1 LNHDA and CDR2 SQIVND (reference sequence). The CDR3 nucleotides read TGTGCCAGTAGCCCCGCCCCCTCAGGGAATGAGCAGTTCTTC. Its protein product is CASSPAPSGNEQFF.